This T cell receptor beta chain emerged from a study of T cells in Graves' hyperthyroidism and ophthalmopathy. This clonotype was observed many times. Its antigen is still unknown. Germline-derived CDR1 and CDR2 are KGHSH and LQKENI. The CDR3 runs to 13 residues. Germline trimming cut 3 bases from V and 8 bases from J; bases unmatched to any gene: 3. Amplification of TCR beta CDR3 regions was performed using RNA transcripts as template. The TCR CDR3 first-round RT-PCR relied on the HTBI primer set. TCRdb fed the multiplex PCR reads into MiXCR, producing one record per CDR3 protein. In the table there are hundreds of thousands of distinct CDR3 sequences, about 15% of which are singletons. Study results and limitations: The model made its ophthalmopathy prediction, and onset followed a median about 6.8 months later.

The source of this sequence is a woman aged 18-35 years with Graves' ophthalmopathy. The chain has TRBV18 and TRBJ1-4, with 7 bases lining up with TRBD1. The sample consisted of blood. This CDR3 reads CASSPKQGEKLFF. DNA for the CDR3: TGTGCCAGCTCACCCAAACAGGGGGAAAAACTGTTTTTT.